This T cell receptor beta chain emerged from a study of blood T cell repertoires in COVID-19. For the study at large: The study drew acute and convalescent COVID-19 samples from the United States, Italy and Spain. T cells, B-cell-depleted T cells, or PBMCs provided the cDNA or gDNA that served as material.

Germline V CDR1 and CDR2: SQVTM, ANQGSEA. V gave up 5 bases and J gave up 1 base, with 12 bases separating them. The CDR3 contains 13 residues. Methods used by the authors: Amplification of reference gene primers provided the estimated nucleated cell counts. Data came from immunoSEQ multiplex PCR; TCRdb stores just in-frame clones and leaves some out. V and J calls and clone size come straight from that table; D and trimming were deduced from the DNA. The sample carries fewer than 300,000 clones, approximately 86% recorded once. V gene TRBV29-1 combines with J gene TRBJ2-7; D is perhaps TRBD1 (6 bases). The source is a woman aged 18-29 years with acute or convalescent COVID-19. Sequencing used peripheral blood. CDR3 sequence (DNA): TGCAGCGTTATGTCAGGGGTATCCTACGAGCAGTACTTC. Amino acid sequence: CSVMSGVSYEQYF.